These T cell receptor beta chains were read from a single sample in a study of somatic mutations in cytotoxic T cells in rheumatoid arthritis. The protocol was immunoSEQ multiplex PCR, while the TCRdb copy is restricted to in-frame clones and leaves out a portion. The sample shows 10,000 to 13,000 clones, 55% to 75% of them seen only once. Sequenced: CD8+ T cells sorted from blood. These receptors all stem from an adult with rheumatoid arthritis. Each CDR3 is given without its conserved first and last residue.

v_call,cdr3_length,j_call,cdr3_aa
TRBV7-3,12,TRBJ2-2,ASSLFAVPGELF
TRBV9,13,TRBJ1-1,ASSVGGSMNTEAF
TRBV7-8,12,TRBJ1-5,ASSQDRDRFSQH
TRBV6-5,12,TRBJ1-1,ASMWGLGNTEAF
TRBV6-6,11,TRBJ1-1,ASSYGLTGEAF
TRBV20-1,9,TRBJ1-2,SAVLGNGYT
TRBV13,10,TRBJ2-3,ASREGEDTQY
TRBV27,15,TRBJ1-1,ASSLSTGHFWNTEAF
TRBV2,13,TRBJ1-1,ASSRPYREGTEAF
TRBV2,13,TRBJ2-7,ASSGHTGFPYEQY
TRBV4-1,13,TRBJ2-1,ASSQLAGGNYEQF
TRBV7-9,13,TRBJ1-2,ASSLEWAAPDGYT
TRBV11-2,13,TRBJ1-1,ASSLGAVRNTEAF
TRBV19,11,TRBJ2-1,ASRTLGSHEQF
TRBV11-2,13,TRBJ2-2,ASSLSAGETGELF
TRBV11-3,13,TRBJ2-3,ASSFIAGLPDTQY
TRBV7-9,16,TRBJ2-5,ASSDSTLAGGPRETQY
TRBV21-1,13,TRBJ2-5,ASSKARGHKETQY
TRBV19,12,TRBJ2-7,ASSNNRDNYEQY
TRBV6-1,14,TRBJ2-7,ASSEESAGGSYEQY
TRBV19,11,TRBJ1-2,ATVAGVAYGYT
TRBV14,13,TRBJ1-1,ASSQDVGSATEAF
TRBV7-9,13,TRBJ2-1,ASSGGTSGYNEQF
TRBV28,12,TRBJ2-7,ASSFRQLTYEQY
TRBV6-6,14,TRBJ1-1,ASSHPLGRGSTEAF
TRBV5-4,12,TRBJ2-3,ASSLPGSTDTQY
TRBV4-1,13,TRBJ2-3,ASRWTAGTTDTQY
TRBV18,14,TRBJ2-7,ASSRSPTGDSYEQY
TRBV4-2,12,TRBJ2-7,ASSLGGSSYEQY
TRBV10-3,13,TRBJ1-1,AAKEPGLSDTEAF
TRBV5-1,13,TRBJ1-4,ASSLFGGDAEKLF
TRBV20-1,9,TRBJ1-1,SAPRGTFDF
TRBV5-4,13,TRBJ1-1,ASSLGRGLGTEAF
TRBV5-8,15,TRBJ2-3,ASSSGTSGGNEDTQY
TRBV6-1,14,TRBJ2-5,ASSGWTSGAQETQY
TRBV19,9,TRBJ1-1,ASSISLGLF
TRBV11-3,11,TRBJ1-1,ASRGPGAAEAF
TRBV5-5,12,TRBJ2-7,ASSLAQGSYEQY
TRBV27,12,TRBJ2-7,ASRYRDGAYEQY
TRBV4-2,10,TRBJ2-3,ASSQDELGQY
TRBV7-8,15,TRBJ2-7,ASSPTSGGLSSYEQY
TRBV4-3,13,TRBJ2-3,ASSPARGGLATQY
TRBV5-6,15,TRBJ2-6,ASSDRDRASGANVLT
TRBV6-1,13,TRBJ1-5,ASSEAQFIHQPQH
TRBV2,12,TRBJ1-5,ASTKGFGNQPQH
TRBV11-2,15,TRBJ2-3,ASSSELAGASTDTQY